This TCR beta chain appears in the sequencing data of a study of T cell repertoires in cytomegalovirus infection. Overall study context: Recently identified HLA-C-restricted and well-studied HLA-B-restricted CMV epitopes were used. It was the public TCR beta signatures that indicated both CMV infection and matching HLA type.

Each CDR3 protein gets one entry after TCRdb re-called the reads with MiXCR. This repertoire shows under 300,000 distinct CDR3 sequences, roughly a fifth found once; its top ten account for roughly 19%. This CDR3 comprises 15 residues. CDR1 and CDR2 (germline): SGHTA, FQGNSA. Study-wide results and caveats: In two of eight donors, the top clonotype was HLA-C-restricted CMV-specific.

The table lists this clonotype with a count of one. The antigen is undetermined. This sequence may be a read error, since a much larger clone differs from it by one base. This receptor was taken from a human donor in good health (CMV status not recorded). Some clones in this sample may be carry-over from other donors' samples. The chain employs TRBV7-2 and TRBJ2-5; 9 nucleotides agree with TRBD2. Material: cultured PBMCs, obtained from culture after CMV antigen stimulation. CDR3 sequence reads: CARSLGGRAQETQYF. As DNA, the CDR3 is TGTGCCCGCAGCTTAGGCGGGAGGGCCCAGGAGACCCAGTACTTC.